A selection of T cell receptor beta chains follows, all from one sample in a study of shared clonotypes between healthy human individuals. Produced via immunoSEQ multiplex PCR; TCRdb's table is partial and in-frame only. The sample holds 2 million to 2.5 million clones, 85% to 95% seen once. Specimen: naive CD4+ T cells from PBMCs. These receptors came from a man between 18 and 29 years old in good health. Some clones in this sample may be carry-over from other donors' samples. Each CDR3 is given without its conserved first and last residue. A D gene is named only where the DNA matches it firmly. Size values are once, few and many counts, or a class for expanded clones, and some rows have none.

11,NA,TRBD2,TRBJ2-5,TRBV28,ASSTSGRQTQY
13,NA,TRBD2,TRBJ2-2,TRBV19,ASSARGAGAGELF
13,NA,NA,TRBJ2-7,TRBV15,ATSRDPVLIPEQY
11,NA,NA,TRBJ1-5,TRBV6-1,ASSEGGVQPQH
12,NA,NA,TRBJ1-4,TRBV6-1,ASSGRGTNEKLF
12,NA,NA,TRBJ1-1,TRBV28,ATDRAGQLTEAF
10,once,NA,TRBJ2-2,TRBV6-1,ASRKQVGELF
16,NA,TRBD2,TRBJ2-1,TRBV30,AWRRVSAGGLSYNEQF
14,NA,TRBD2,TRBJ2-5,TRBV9,ASSVGPSGARETQY
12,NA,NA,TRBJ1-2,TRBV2,ASSDRGGSDGYT
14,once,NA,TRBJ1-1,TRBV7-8,ASSLYDSRLGTEAF
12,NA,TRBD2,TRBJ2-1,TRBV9,ASSPRTSGSEQF
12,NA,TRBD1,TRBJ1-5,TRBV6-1,ASSGQGRGQPQH
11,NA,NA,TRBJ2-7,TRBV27,ASSRQNSYEQY
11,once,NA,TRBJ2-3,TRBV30,AWSVGGVDTQY
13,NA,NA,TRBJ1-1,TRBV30,AWSPELGRNTEAF
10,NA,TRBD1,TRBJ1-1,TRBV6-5,ASSHRDRVPF
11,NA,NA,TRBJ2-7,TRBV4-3,ASSQRQFYEQY
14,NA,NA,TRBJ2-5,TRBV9,ASSVASARLHETQY
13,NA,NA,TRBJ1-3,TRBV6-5,ASIKPGSSGNTIY
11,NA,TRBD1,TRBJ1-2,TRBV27,ASSPQGNYGYT
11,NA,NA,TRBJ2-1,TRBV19,ASSRTVYNEQF
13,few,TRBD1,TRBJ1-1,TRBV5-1,ASSLRDRGNTEAF
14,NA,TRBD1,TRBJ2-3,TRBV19,ASSPRDRALTDTQY
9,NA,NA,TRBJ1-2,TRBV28,ASGPYYGYT
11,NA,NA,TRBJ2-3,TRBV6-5,ASSYSTGDTQY
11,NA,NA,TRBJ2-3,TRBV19,ASSGSFADTQY
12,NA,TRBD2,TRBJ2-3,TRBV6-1,ASLLAGGQDTQY
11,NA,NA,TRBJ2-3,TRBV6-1,ASEPGYTDTQY
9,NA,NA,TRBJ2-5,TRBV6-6,ASSRKETQY
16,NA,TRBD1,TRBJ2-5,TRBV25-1,ASSALTRTGGASETQY
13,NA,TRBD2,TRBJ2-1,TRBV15,ATKPASGSLREQF
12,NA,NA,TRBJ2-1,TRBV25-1,ASTPASDYNEQF
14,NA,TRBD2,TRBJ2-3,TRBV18,ASSPPTSGSTDTQY
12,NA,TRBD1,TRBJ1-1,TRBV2,ASARQGRNTEAF
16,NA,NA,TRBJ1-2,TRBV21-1,ASSNSVRQGRGENGYT
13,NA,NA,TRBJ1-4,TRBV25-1,ASSDTRTANEKLF
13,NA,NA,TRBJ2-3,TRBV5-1,ASSLGQPRTDTQY
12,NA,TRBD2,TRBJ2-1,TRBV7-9,ASLAGYSYNEQF
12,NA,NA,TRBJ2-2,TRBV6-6,ASTQGQPRGELF
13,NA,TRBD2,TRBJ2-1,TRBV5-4,ASSHSGRGPNEQF
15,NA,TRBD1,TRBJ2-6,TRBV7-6,ASSLTGGRAGANVLT
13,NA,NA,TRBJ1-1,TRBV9,ASSPQVRGETEAF